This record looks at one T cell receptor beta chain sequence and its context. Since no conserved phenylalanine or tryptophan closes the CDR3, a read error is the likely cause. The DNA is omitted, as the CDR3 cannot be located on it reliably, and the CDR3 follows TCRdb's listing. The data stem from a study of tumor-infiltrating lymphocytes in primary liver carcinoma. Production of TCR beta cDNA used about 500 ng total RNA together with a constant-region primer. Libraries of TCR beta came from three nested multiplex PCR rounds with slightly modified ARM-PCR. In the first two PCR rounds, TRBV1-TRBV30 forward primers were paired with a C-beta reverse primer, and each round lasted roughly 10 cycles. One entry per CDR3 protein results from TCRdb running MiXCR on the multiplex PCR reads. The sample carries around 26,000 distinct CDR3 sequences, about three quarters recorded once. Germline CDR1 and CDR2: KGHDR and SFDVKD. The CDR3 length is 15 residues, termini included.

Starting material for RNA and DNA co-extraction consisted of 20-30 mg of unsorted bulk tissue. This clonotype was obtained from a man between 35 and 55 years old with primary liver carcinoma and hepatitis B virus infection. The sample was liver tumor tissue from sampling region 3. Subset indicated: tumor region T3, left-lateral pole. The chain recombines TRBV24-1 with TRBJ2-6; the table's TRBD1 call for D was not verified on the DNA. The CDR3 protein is CATSDPRGPGNVPTL.